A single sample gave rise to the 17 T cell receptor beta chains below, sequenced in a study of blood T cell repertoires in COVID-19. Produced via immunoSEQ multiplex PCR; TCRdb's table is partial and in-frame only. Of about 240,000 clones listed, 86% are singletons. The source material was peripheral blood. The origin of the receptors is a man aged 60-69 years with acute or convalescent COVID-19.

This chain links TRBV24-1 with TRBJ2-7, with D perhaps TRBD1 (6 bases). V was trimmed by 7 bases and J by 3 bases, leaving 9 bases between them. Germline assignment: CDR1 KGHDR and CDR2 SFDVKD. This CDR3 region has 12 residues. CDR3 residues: CATSEQGYEQYF. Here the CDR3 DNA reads TGTGCCACCAGCGAACAGGGCTACGAGCAGTACTTC.

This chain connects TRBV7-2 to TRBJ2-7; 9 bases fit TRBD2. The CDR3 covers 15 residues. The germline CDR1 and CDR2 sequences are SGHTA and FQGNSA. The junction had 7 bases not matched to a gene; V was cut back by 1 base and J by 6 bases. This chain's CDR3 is CASSLEGLAGIEQYF. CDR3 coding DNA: TGTGCCAGCAGCTTAGAAGGCCTAGCGGGAATCGAGCAGTACTTC.

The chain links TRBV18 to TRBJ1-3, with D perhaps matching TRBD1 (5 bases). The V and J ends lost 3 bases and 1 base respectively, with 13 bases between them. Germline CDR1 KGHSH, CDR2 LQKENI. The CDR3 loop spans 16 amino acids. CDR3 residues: CASSPQAGDSGNTIYF. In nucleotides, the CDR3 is TGTGCCAGCTCACCCCAAGCGGGGGATTCTGGAAACACCATATATTTT.

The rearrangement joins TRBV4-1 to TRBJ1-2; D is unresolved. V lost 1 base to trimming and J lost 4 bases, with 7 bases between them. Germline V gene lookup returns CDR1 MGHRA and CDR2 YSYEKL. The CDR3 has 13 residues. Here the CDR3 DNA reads TGCGCCAGCAGCCAAGGTCTTTCCTATGGCTACACCTTC. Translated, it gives CASSQGLSYGYTF.

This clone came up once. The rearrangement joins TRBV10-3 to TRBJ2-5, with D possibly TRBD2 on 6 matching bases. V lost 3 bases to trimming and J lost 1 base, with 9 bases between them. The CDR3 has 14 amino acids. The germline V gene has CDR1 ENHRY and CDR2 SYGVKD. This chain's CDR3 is CAISDPGGQETQYF. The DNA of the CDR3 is TGTGCCATCAGTGATCCCGGGGGCCAAGAGACCCAGTACTTC.

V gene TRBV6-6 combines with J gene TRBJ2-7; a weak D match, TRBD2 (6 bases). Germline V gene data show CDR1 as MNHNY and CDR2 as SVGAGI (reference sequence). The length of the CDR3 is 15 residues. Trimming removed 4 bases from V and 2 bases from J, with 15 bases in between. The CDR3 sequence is CASSLPRDLTYEQYF. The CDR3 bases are TGTGCCAGCAGTTTACCCCGGGACTTAACCTACGAGCAGTACTTC.

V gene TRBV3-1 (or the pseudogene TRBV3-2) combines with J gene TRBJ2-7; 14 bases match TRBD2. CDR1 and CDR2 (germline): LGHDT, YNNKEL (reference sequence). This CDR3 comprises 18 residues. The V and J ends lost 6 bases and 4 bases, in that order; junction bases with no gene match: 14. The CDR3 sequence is CASSLTGGTSGSKYEQYF. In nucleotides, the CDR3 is TGTGCCAGCAGTCTAACCGGGGGGACTAGCGGGAGTAAATACGAGCAGTACTTC.

CDR3 in amino acids: CASSLTTKYEQYF. The CDR3 coding sequence is TGTGCCAGCAGCTTGACTACGAAGTACGAGCAGTACTTC. This rearrangement joins TRBV7-2 to TRBJ2-7, with a tentative D call TRBD2 (5 bases). Trimming pared 3 bases from V and 4 bases from J, leaving 10 bases between. This CDR3 contains 13 residues. Looked up from germline, CDR1 is SGHTA and CDR2 is FQGNSA.

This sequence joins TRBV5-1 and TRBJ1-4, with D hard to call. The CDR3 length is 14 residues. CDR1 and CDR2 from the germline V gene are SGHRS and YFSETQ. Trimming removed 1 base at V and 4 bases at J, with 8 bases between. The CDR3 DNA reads TGCGCCAGCAGCTTGTCCGCGTTTAATGAAAAACTGTTTTTT. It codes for CASSLSAFNEKLFF. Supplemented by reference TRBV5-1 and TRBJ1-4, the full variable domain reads KAGVTQTPRYLIKTRGQQVTLSCSPISGHRSVSWYQQTPGQGLQFLFEYFSETQRNKGNFPGRFSGRQFSNSRSEMNVSTLELGDSALYLCASSLSAFNEKLFFGSGTQLSVL.

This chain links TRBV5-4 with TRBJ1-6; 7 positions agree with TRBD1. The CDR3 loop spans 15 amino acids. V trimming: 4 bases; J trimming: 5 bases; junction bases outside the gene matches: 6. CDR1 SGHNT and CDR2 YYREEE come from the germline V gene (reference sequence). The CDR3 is CASSPGQQHNSPLHF. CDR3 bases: TGTGCCAGCAGCCCGGGACAGCAACATAATTCACCCCTCCACTTT.

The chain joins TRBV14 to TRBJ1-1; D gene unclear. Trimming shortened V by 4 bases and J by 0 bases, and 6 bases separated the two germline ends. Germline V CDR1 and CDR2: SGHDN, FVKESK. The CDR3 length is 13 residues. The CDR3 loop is CASSPNMNTEAFF. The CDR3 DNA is TGTGCCAGCAGCCCGAACATGAACACTGAAGCTTTCTTT. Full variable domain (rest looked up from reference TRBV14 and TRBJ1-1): EAGVTQFPSHSVIEKGQTVTLRCDPISGHDNLYWYRRVMGKEIKFLLHFVKESKQDESGMPNNRFLAERTGGTYSTLKVQPAELEDSGVYFCASSPNMNTEAFFGQGTRLTVV.

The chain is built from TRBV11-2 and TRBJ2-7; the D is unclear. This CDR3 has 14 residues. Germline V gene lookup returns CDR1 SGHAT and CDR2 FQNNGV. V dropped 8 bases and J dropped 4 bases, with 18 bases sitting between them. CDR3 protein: CASRLWSSRYEQYF. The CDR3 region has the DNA TGTGCCAGCCGACTCTGGAGTAGTAGGTACGAGCAGTACTTC.

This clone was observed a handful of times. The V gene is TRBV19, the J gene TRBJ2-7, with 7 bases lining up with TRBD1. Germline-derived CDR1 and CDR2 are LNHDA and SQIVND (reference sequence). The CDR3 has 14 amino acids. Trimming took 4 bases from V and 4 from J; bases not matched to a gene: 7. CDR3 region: CASSNYGTAYEQYF. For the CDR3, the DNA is TGTGCCAGTAGTAACTACGGGACAGCTTACGAGCAGTACTTC.

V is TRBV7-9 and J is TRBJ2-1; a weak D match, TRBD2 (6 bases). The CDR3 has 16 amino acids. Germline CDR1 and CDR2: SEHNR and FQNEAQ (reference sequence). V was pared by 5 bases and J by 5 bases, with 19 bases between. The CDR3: CASSPTGVADNNEQFF. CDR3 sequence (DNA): TGTGCCAGCAGCCCTACGGGGGTAGCGGACAACAATGAGCAGTTCTTC.

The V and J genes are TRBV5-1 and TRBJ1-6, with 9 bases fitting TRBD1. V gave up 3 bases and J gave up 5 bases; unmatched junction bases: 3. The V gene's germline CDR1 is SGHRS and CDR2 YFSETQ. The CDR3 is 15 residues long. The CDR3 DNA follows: TGCGCCAGCAGCTCACGGACAGGGGATAATTCACCCCTCCACTTT. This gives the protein CASSSRTGDNSPLHF.

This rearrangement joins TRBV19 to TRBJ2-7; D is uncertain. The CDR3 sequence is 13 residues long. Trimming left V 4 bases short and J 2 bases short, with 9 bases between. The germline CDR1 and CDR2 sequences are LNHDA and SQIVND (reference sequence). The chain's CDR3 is CASSTTPPYEQYF. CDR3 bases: TGTGCCAGTAGTACCACACCCCCCTACGAGCAGTACTTC.

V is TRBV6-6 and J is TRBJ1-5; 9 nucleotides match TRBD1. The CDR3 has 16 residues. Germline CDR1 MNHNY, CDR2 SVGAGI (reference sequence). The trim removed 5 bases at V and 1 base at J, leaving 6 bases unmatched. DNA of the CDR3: TGTGCCAGCAGTCGACAGGGGGGAAGGAGCAATCAGCCCCAGCATTTT. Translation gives CASSRQGGRSNQPQHF.